This T cell receptor beta chain was found in a study of a mutant IDH1 vaccine in newly diagnosed glioma. Study summary: Pretreatment consisted of radiotherapy, temozolomide, or both, with most receiving both.

Concerning this clone itself: Its antigen remains unidentified.

Time point described: baseline, week 1 (first vaccination visit). Treatment reported: pre-vaccination baseline after standard-of-care therapy. Donor tumors were new WHO grade 3 or 4 IDH1-mutant, ATRX-lost astrocytomas. Clones were read by immunoSEQ multiplex PCR, and TCRdb kept only the in-frame ones, dropping some. The sample yields tens of thousands of clones, about 80% seen once. Study-level findings and limits: Of the patients, approximately 93% had vaccine-induced immune responses.

The sequence was collected from a woman aged 40-49 years with glioma. The sequencing used PBMCs, collected from a glioma patient treated with radiotherapy, temozolomide or both.

CDR3 loop: CASSINGQQETQYF. The CDR3 bases are TGTGCCAGCAGTATCAACGGACAGCAAGAGACCCAGTACTTC. The V gene is TRBV6-1, the J gene TRBJ2-5; possible D gene TRBD1, 6 bases. The CDR3 runs to 14 residues. Trimming took off 5 bases at V and 2 bases at J, with 12 bases between the two ends. Germline V gene sequence: CDR1 MNHNS, CDR2 SASEGT.